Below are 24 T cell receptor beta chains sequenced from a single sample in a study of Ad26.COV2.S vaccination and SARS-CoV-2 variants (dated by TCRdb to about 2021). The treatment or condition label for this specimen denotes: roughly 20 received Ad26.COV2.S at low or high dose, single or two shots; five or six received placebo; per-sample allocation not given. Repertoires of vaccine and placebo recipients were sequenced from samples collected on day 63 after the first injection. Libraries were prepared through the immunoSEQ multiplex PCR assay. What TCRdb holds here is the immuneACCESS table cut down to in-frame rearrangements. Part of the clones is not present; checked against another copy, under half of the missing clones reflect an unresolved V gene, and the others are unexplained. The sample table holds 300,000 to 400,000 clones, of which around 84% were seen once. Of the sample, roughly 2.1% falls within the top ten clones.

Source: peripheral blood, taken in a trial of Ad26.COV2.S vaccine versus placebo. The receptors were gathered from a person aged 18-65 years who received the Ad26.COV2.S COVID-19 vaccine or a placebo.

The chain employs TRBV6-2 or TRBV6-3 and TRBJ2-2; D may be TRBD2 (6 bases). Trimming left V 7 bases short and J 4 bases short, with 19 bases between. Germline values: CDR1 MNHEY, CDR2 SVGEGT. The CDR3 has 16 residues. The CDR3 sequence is CASTPSGGIGTGELFF. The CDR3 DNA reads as TGTGCCAGCACCCCCTCCGGGGGTATCGGCACCGGGGAGCTGTTTTTT.

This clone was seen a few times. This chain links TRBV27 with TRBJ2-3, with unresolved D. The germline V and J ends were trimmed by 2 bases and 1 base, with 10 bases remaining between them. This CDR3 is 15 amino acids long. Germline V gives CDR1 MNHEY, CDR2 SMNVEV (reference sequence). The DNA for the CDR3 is TGTGCCAGCAGTTTAGACCCCGAGGGCACAGATACGCAGTATTTT. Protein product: CASSLDPEGTDTQYF.

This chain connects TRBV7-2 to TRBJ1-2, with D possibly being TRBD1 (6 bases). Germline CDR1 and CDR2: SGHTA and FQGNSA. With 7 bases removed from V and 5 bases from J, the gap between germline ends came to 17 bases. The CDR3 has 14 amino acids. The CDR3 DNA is TGTGCCAGCACTATACAGGGCCTTGGGTATGGCTACACCTTC. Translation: CASTIQGLGYGYTF.

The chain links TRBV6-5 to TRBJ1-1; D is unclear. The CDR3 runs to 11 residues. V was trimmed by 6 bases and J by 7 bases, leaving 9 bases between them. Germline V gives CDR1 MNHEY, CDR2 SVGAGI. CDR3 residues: CASRKRSEAFF. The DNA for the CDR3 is TGTGCCAGCAGGAAAAGGAGTGAAGCTTTCTTT.

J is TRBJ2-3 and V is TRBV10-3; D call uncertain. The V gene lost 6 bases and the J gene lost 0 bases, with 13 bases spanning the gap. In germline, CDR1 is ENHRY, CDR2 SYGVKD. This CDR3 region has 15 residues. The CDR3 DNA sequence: TGTGCCATCAGAGATACGGGTAAGAGCACAGATACGCAGTATTTT. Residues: CAIRDTGKSTDTQYF.

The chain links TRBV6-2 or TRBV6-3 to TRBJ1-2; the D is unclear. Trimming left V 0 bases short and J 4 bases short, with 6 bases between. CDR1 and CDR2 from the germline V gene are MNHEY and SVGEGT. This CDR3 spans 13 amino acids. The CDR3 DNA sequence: TGTGCCAGCAGTTACTCGGACGGCTATGGCTACACCTTC. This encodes CASSYSDGYGYTF.

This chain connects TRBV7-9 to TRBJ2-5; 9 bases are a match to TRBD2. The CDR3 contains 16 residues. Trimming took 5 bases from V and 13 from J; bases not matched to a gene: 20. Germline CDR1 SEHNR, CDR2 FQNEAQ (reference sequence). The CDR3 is CASSTGLASGTFSPYF. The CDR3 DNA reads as TGTGCCAGCAGCACAGGCTTGGCTAGCGGGACTTTCTCCCCGTACTTC.

Here the CDR3 reads CASSSGPAETQYF. Written as DNA, the CDR3 is TGTGCCAGCAGTTCCGGGCCGGCGGAGACCCAGTACTTC. This rearrangement joins TRBV5-4 to TRBJ2-5; D is ambiguous. Looked up from germline, CDR1 is SGHNT and CDR2 is YYREEE (reference sequence). The CDR3 consists of 13 residues. V shed 5 bases and J shed 5 bases, with 13 bases lying between them. Full variable domain (missing parts from reference TRBV5-4 and TRBJ2-5): ETGVTQSPTHLIKTRGQQVTLRCSSQSGHNTVSWYQQALGQGPQFIFQYYREEENGRGNFPPRFSGLQFPNYSSELNVNALELDDSALYLCASSSGPAETQYFGPGTRLLVL.

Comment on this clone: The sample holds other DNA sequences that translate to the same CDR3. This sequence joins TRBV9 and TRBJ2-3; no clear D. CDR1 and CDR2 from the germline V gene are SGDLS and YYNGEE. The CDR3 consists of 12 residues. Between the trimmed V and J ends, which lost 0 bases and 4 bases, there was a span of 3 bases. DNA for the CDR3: TGTGCCAGCAGCGTAGTCGCAGATACGCAGTATTTT. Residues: CASSVVADTQYF.

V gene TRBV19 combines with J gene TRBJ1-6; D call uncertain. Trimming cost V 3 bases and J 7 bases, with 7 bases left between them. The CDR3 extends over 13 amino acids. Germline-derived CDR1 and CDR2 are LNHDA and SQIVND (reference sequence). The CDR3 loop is CASSMVRNSPLHF. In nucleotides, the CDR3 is TGTGCCAGTAGTATGGTTAGAAATTCACCCCTCCACTTT.

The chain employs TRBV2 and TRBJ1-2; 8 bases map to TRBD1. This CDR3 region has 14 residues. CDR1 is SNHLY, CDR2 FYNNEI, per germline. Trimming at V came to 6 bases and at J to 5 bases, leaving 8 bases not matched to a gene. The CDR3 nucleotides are TGTGCCAGCAGGGCCGGGACAGGAGATTATGGCTACACCTTC. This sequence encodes CASRAGTGDYGYTF.

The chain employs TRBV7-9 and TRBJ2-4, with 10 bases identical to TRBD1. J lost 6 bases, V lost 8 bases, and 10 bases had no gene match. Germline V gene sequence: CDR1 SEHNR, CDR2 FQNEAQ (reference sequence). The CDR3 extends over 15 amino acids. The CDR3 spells CASGRGQGNINIQYF. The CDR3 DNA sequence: TGTGCCAGCGGGAGGGGACAGGGGAATATAAACATTCAGTACTTC. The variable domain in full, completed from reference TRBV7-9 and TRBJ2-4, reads DTGVSQNPRHKITKRGQNVTFRCDPISEHNRLYWYRQTLGQGPEFLTYFQNEAQLEKSRLLSDRFSAERPKGSFSTLEIQRTEQGDSAMYLCASGRGQGNINIQYFGAGTRLSVL.

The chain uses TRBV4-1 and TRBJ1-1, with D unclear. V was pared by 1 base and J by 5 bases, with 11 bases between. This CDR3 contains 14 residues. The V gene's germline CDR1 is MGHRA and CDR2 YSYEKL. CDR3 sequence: CASSQALTMTEAFF. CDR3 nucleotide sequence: TGCGCCAGCAGCCAAGCCCTTACGATGACTGAAGCTTTCTTT.

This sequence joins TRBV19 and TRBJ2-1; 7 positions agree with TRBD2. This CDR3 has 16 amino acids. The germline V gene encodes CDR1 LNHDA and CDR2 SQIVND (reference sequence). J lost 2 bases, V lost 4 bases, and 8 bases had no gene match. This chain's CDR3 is CASSTGTTETYNEQFF. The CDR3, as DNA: TGTGCCAGTAGTACCGGGACTACAGAAACCTACAATGAGCAGTTCTTC.

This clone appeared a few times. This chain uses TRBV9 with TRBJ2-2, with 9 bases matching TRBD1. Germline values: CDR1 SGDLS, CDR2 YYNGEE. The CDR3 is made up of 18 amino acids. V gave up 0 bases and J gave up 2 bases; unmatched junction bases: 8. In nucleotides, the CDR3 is TGTGCCAGCAGCGTAGGAGGGTCGGGACAGGGTAACACCGGGGAGCTGTTTTTT. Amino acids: CASSVGGSGQGNTGELFF.

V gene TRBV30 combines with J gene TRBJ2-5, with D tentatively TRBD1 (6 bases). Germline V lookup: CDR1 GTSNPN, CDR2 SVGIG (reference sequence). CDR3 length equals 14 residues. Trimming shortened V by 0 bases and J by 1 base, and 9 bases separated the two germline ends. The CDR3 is CAWSVGRGQETQYF. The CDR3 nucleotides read TGTGCCTGGAGTGTGGGCAGGGGCCAAGAGACCCAGTACTTC.

CDR3 nucleotides: TGTGCCAGCAGAAAGGGCGGGGGGACCCTGAATGAAAAACTGTTTTTT. Amino acid sequence: CASRKGGGTLNEKLFF. The rearrangement joins TRBV27 to TRBJ1-4, with D possibly matching TRBD1 (5 bases). V lost 6 bases and J 5 bases, leaving 19 bases between the germline ends. The CDR3 runs 16 residues. Germline V gene data show CDR1 as MNHEY and CDR2 as SMNVEV (reference sequence).

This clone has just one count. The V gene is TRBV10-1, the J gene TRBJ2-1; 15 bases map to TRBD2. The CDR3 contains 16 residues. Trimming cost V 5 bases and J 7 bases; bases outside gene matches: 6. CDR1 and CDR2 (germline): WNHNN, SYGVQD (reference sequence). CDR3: CASSFPGLAGGNEQFF. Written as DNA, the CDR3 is TGCGCCAGCAGTTTTCCGGGACTAGCGGGGGGAAATGAGCAGTTCTTC.

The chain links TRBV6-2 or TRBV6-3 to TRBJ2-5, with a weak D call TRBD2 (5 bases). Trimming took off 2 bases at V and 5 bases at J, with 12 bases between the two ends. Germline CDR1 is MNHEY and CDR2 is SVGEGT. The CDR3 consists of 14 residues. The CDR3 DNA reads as TGTGCCAGCAGTTACGGAGCGGTGGGGGAGACCCAGTACTTC. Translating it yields CASSYGAVGETQYF.

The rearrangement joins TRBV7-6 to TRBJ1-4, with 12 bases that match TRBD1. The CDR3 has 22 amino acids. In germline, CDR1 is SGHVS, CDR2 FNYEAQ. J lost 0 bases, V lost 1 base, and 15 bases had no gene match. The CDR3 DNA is TGTGCCAGCAGCTTAGTTTGCAGACCGGGACAGGGGGCTTGGGCAACTAATGAAAAACTGTTTTTT. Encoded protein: CASSLVCRPGQGAWATNEKLFF.

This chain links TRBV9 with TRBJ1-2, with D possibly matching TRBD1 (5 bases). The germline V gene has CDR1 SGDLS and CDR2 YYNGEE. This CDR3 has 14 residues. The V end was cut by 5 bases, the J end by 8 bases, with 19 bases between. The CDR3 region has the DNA TGTGCCAGCAGAAAAGGGGTCCTCGATGGGGGCTACACCTTC. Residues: CASRKGVLDGGYTF. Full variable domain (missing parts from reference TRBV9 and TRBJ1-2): DSGVTQTPKHLITATGQRVTLRCSPRSGDLSVYWYQQSLDQGLQFLIQYYNGEERAKGNILERFSAQQFPDLHSELNLSSLELGDSALYFCASRKGVLDGGYTFGSGTRLTVV.

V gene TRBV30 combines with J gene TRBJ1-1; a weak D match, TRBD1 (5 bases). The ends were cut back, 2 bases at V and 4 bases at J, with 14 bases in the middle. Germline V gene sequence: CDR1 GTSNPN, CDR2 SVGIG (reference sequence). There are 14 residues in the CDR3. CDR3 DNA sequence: TGTGCCTGGAGTACGACAGCGGGGGTCACTGAAGCTTTCTTT. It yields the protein CAWSTTAGVTEAFF.

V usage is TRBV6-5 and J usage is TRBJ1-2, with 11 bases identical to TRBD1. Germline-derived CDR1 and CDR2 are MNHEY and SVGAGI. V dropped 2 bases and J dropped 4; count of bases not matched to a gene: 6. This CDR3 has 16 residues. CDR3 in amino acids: CASSYKGGQGAYGYTF. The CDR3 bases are TGTGCCAGCAGTTACAAGGGAGGACAGGGGGCCTATGGCTACACCTTC.

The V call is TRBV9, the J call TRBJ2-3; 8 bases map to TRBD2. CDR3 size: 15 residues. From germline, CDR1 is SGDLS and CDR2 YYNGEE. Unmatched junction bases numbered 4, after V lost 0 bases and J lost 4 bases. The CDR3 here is CASSVVAGGPDTQYF. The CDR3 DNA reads TGTGCCAGCAGCGTAGTGGCGGGGGGCCCAGATACGCAGTATTTT.